This T cell receptor beta chain came from a study of blood T cell repertoires in COVID-19. Looking at the study overall: The origin of the acute and convalescent COVID-19 samples was the United States, Italy and Spain.

The CDR3 sequence is 13 residues long. The germline V gene encodes CDR1 MNHEY and CDR2 SVGEGT. V lost 6 bases and J lost 2, with 10 bases in between. The method was immunoSEQ multiplex PCR; TCRdb's version includes in-frame clones alone and lacks a portion of them. Of about 77,000 clones listed, 75% to 85% were seen once; the top ten hold roughly 4.8%. The chain couples TRBV6-2 or TRBV6-3 to TRBJ2-5; a weak D match, TRBD2 (5 bases). Sequenced sample: peripheral blood. The origin of this receptor is a woman aged 70-85 years with acute or convalescent COVID-19. As DNA, the CDR3 is TGTGCCAGCAGCTTAGCGCCGCAAGAGACCCAGTACTTC. This encodes CASSLAPQETQYF.